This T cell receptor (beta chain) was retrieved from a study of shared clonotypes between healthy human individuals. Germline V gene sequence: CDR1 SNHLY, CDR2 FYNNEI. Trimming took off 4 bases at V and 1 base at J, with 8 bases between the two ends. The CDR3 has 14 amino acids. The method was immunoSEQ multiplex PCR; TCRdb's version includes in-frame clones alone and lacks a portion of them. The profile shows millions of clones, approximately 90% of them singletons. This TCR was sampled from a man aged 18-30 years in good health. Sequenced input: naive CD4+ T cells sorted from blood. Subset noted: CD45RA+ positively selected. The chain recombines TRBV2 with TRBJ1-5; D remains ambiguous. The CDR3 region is CASSVPKSNQPQHF. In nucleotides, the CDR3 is TGTGCCAGCAGTGTCCCAAAAAGCAATCAGCCCCAGCATTTT.